A selection of T cell receptor beta chains follows, all from one sample in a study of cytomegalovirus exposure and HLA in healthy donors. The assay was immunoSEQ multiplex PCR, and TCRdb's table has in-frame clones only and misses some. Among approximately 290,000 clones listed, roughly 80% were seen once. Sample: PBMCs. The origin of the receptors is a girl aged 2-10 years in good health and CMV-seronegative. Both conserved end residues are part of each CDR3. The D gene is left open where the match is weak. Clone size is stated in some rows and not others, as once, few, many or a class when expanded.

D | J | size | V | CDR3 | DNA
. | TRBJ2-1 | . | TRBV7-9 | CASSLGDWRDNEQFF | TGTGCCAGCAGCTTAGGGGACTGGAGAGACAATGAGCAGTTCTTC
. | TRBJ1-5 | . | TRBV5-1 | CASSFQGNQPQHF | TGCGCCAGCAGCTTTCAGGGGAATCAGCCCCAGCATTTT
. | TRBJ2-7 | . | TRBV10-3 | CATNAGDYYEQYF | TGTGCCACCAACGCAGGGGACTACTACGAGCAGTACTTC
. | TRBJ2-2 | . | TRBV9 | CASSYAGSGELFF | TGTGCCAGCAGCTATGCCGGTTCCGGGGAGCTGTTTTTT
. | TRBJ1-2 | . | TRBV15 | CATSREIGVNYGYTF | TGTGCCACCAGCAGAGAGATCGGAGTTAACTATGGCTACACCTTC
TRBD1 | TRBJ2-1 | . | TRBV9 | CASSAPPPGQTHNEQFF | TGTGCCAGCAGCGCCCCTCCTCCGGGACAGACCCACAATGAGCAGTTCTTC
. | TRBJ1-1 | . | TRBV19 | CASKPRYTEAFF | TGTGCCAGTAAGCCTAGATACACTGAAGCTTTCTTT
TRBD1 | TRBJ2-3 | . | TRBV7-9 | CASSLYGGTGLLGTDTQYF | TGTGCCAGCAGCTTGTACGGCGGGACAGGGCTATTGGGCACAGATACGCAGTATTTT
. | TRBJ1-1 | . | TRBV25-1 | CASSGVEGAADTEAFF | TGTGCCAGCAGTGGGGTAGAAGGGGCGGCCGACACTGAAGCTTTCTTT
. | TRBJ2-1 | few | TRBV28 | CASWDFVYNEQFF | TGTGCCAGCTGGGACTTCGTATACAATGAGCAGTTCTTC
TRBD1 | TRBJ2-7 | . | TRBV19 | CASSTYGQGGTPYEQYF | TGTGCCAGTAGCACCTATGGACAGGGGGGGACCCCCTACGAGCAGTACTTC
. | TRBJ2-1 | . | TRBV7-3 | CASSLQGEQFF | TGTGCCAGCAGCTTGCAGGGGGAGCAGTTCTTC
. | TRBJ1-2 | . | TRBV11-2 | CASSLPGTNYGYTF | TGTGCCAGCAGCTTACCAGGAACTAACTATGGCTACACCTTC
TRBD2 | TRBJ2-3 | . | TRBV7-2 | CASSRAGVTDTQYF | TGTGCCAGCAGCCGGGCGGGGGTCACAGATACGCAGTATTTT
. | TRBJ2-7 | . | TRBV7-9 | CASSFPRDTYEQYF | TGTGCCAGCAGCTTTCCCCGGGACACCTACGAGCAGTACTTC
TRBD1 | TRBJ2-2 | . | TRBV9 | CASEGQGANTGELFF | TGTGCCAGCGAGGGACAGGGGGCGAACACCGGGGAGCTGTTTTTT
TRBD1 | TRBJ1-1 | once | TRBV27 | CASSLYPTGLFAEAFF | TGTGCCAGCAGCCTGTACCCGACAGGGTTGTTCGCTGAAGCTTTCTTT
TRBD1 | TRBJ2-7 | once | TRBV19 | CASSAGQDYEQYF | TGTGCCAGTAGTGCGGGACAGGACTACGAGCAGTACTTC
. | TRBJ1-2 | . | TRBV4-2 | CASSPYRAVLDGYTF | TGTGCCAGCAGCCCCTACAGGGCGGTCTTGGATGGCTACACCTTC
. | TRBJ2-3 | . | TRBV5-1 | CASSLGAGQSTDTQYF | TGCGCCAGCAGCTTGGGTGCGGGCCAAAGCACAGATACGCAGTATTTT
TRBD2 | TRBJ2-5 | . | TRBV6-5 | CASSYLSGGAETQYF | TGTGCCAGCAGTTACCTGAGCGGGGGGGCTGAGACCCAGTACTTC
TRBD2 | TRBJ2-1 | . | TRBV6-1 | CASKVAGGPDNEQFF | TGTGCCAGCAAGGTAGCGGGGGGGCCGGATAATGAGCAGTTCTTC
TRBD1 | TRBJ1-1 | . | TRBV7-9 | CASSPRDRAGTEAFF | TGTGCCAGCAGCCCAAGGGACAGGGCCGGCACTGAAGCTTTCTTT
. | TRBJ2-1 | . | TRBV27 | CASSRSSYNEQFF | TGTGCCAGTAGCCGGAGCTCCTACAATGAGCAGTTCTTC
. | TRBJ2-1 | . | TRBV6-6 | CASTPPGPYNEQFF | TGTGCCAGCACCCCGCCAGGGCCCTACAATGAGCAGTTCTTC
TRBD2 | TRBJ2-1 | . | TRBV4-1 | CASSQGWTRSPDEQFF | TGCGCCAGCAGCCAAGGTTGGACTAGGTCCCCGGATGAGCAGTTCTTC
. | TRBJ1-2 | . | TRBV28 | CASSFGFSREGYTF | TGTGCCAGCAGTTTTGGCTTTTCCAGGGAAGGCTACACCTTC
. | TRBJ1-6 | . | TRBV14 | CASSQDLPGVVSPLHF | TGTGCCAGCAGCCAAGATCTCCCAGGGGTGGTCTCACCCCTCCACTTT
. | TRBJ1-6 | . | TRBV28 | CASREGGGSPLHF | TGTGCCAGCAGGGAGGGCGGAGGTTCACCCCTCCACTTT